These 11 T cell receptor beta chains were sequenced from one sample in a study of identical twins. A single record per CDR3 protein comes from TCRdb applying MiXCR to the 5' RACE reads. The table records 1.5 million to 2 million distinct CDR3 sequences, about 32% of them present only once. Sample: cord blood. The origin of the receptors is a newborn girl in good health.

V and J are TRBV7-2 and TRBJ2-5; tentative D call: TRBD1 (6 bases). The assigned J gene may be wrong: the sequence end matches TRBJ2-7 better. Germline CDR1 and CDR2: SGHTA and FQGNSA. The CDR3 loop spans 15 amino acids. Written as DNA, the CDR3 is TGTGCCTGCACCCCATCCCCTCACAGGGCCTACGAGCAGTACTTC. As protein: CACTPSPHRAYEQYF.

The chain recombines TRBV3-1 with TRBJ2-1; the match to TRBD1 covers 10 bases. Per the germline V gene, CDR1 is LGHDT and CDR2 is YNNKEL (reference sequence). This CDR3 comprises 17 residues. J lost 10 bases, V lost 1 base, and 13 bases had no gene match. The CDR3 region has the DNA TGTGCCAGCAGCCAAGCCAGCGACAGGGGGCGACCTTACGAGCAGTTCTTC. Translated, it gives CASSQASDRGRPYEQFF.

J is TRBJ2-3 and V is TRBV20-1; the D is unclear. Trimming stripped 4 bases from V and 0 bases from J, with 8 bases between. This CDR3 comprises 13 residues. Germline V CDR1 and CDR2: DFQATT, SNEGSKA (reference sequence). CDR3 nucleotide sequence: TGCAGTGCTACCCCACCTAGCACAGATACGCAGTATTTT. Amino acid sequence: CSATPPSTDTQYF.

This clonotype was seen a few times. The CDR3, as DNA: TGTGCCAGCAGCTTAGCGACTAGCGGGGGGGCTTTCCAAGAGACCCAGTACTTC. This gives the protein CASSLATSGGAFQETQYF. The chain employs TRBV7-9 and TRBJ2-5; 14 bases match TRBD2. The CDR3 is 18 amino acids. The trim removed 0 bases at V and 1 base at J, leaving 4 bases unmatched. Germline CDR1 and CDR2: SEHNR and FQNEAQ (reference sequence).

This clonotype was seen a few times. The gene calls are TRBV27 and TRBJ2-5; possible D gene TRBD2, 6 bases. CDR3 size: 15 residues. V was pared by 5 bases and J by 4 bases, with 17 bases between. The germline V gene encodes CDR1 MNHEY and CDR2 SMNVEV (reference sequence). CDR3 sequence (DNA): TGTGCCAGCAGTCCTTCCCCGGGGCGGGGAGAGACCCAGTACTTC. It translates to CASSPSPGRGETQYF.

This clonotype was seen a few times. The rearrangement links TRBV12-3 or TRBV12-4 to TRBJ2-5, with TRBD2 identical over 8 bases. With V trimmed by 5 bases and J by 3 bases, 5 bases remained unmatched. The CDR3 runs to 14 residues. The CDR3 DNA sequence: TGTGCCAGCAGTCACCGGGGGGGAAAAGAGACCCAGTACTTC. Amino acid sequence: CASSHRGGKETQYF.

Only a few counts were recorded for this clonotype. V gene TRBV14 combines with J gene TRBJ2-1, with TRBD2 identical over 8 bases. The J call may be faulty, since TRBJ2-7 better matches the DNA end. Germline V gene sequence: CDR1 SGHDN, CDR2 FVKESK. This CDR3 contains 17 residues. The chain's CDR3 is CASSQDLRGAMYNEQYF. The CDR3, as DNA: TGTGCCAGCAGCCAAGATCTGCGGGGGGCCATGTACAATGAGCAGTACTTC.

The V gene is TRBV4-2, the J gene TRBJ2-1, with TRBD2 matching 10 bases. V lost 1 base and J lost 8; bases outside the gene matches: 5. The CDR3 is 15 amino acids. CDR1 LGHNA and CDR2 YNFKEQ come from the germline V gene. The CDR3 here is CASSQAASGRDEQFF. CDR3 coding DNA: TGTGCCAGCAGCCAAGCAGCTAGCGGGAGAGATGAGCAGTTCTTC.

This clonotype was seen many times. The rearrangement uses TRBV3-1 and TRBJ2-1; 11 positions match TRBD2. Germline V lookup: CDR1 LGHDT, CDR2 YNNKEL (reference sequence). Trimming cost V 3 bases and J 4 bases; bases outside gene matches: 2. The CDR3 spans 15 residues. CDR3 residues: CASSHLAGGYNEQFF. The CDR3 DNA reads as TGTGCCAGCAGCCACCTAGCGGGAGGATACAATGAGCAGTTCTTC.

V usage is TRBV10-3 and J usage is TRBJ2-2; no reliable D call. Germline V lookup: CDR1 ENHRY, CDR2 SYGVKD. V was clipped by 6 bases and J by 4 bases, with 9 bases between them. The CDR3 runs to 13 residues. The CDR3 bases are TGTGCCATCAGGTGGGCTCCCACCGGGGAGCTGTTTTTT. This sequence encodes CAIRWAPTGELFF.

This chain connects TRBV11-2 to TRBJ2-1, with TRBD2 matching 10 bases. Germline V lookup: CDR1 SGHAT, CDR2 FQNNGV. The CDR3 extends over 15 amino acids. J lost 7 bases, V lost 2 bases, and 5 bases had no gene match. The CDR3 region has the DNA TGTGCCAGCAGCTTAAGACAGGGACTAGCGAATGAGCAGTTCTTC. This sequence encodes CASSLRQGLANEQFF.